A single sample gave rise to the 23 T cell receptor beta chains below, sequenced in a study of blood T cell repertoires in COVID-19. This table comes from immunoSEQ multiplex PCR, and its TCRdb copy is limited to in-frame clones, with some not included. Of around 55,000 clones in the sample, just under 90% were seen once. Sequencing was performed on peripheral blood. Receptors originate from a man aged 60 to 75 with acute or convalescent COVID-19.

This clone has only one observation. The chain combines TRBV30 with TRBJ1-2, with a weak D call TRBD1 (5 bases). The germline V gene has CDR1 GTSNPN and CDR2 SVGIG (reference sequence). Trimming left V 0 bases short and J 7 bases short, with 12 bases between. The CDR3 runs to 13 residues. This CDR3 reads CAWSVGGMGGYTF. The CDR3 coding sequence is TGTGCCTGGAGTGTCGGGGGGATGGGTGGCTACACCTTC.

The chain joins TRBV7-3 to TRBJ2-1, with 8 bases identical to TRBD2. The germline V gene encodes CDR1 SGHTA and CDR2 FQGTGA. The CDR3 is 19 amino acids. V lost 5 bases, J lost 1 base, and 16 bases stayed unmatched. The CDR3 here is CASSHISGSMGRSYNEQFF. The CDR3 DNA reads TGTGCCAGCAGCCATATCAGCGGGAGTATGGGGAGGTCCTACAATGAGCAGTTCTTC.

V gene TRBV20-1 combines with J gene TRBJ2-1; 10 bases fit TRBD2. The CDR3 length is 16 residues. V was pared by 3 bases and J by 9 bases, with 14 bases of the junction left unmatched. Germline V gene data show CDR1 as DFQATT and CDR2 as SNEGSKA (reference sequence). CDR3 in DNA: TGCAGTGCTAGTTCCCCCAGCGGGAGGGCCTTCGGTGAGCAGTTCTTC. Translation: CSASSPSGRAFGEQFF.

CDR3 nucleotides: TGTGCCAGCAGCCCGACTAGTATGGCCACGAACACCGGGGAGCTGTTTTTT. This codes for CASSPTSMATNTGELFF. This rearrangement joins TRBV5-4 to TRBJ2-2; the D gene is possibly TRBD2 (6 bases). V lost 4 bases and J 0 bases, leaving 16 bases between the germline ends. This CDR3 contains 17 residues. Per germline, CDR1 SGHNT and CDR2 YYREEE (reference sequence).

The rearrangement links TRBV5-5 to TRBJ2-7; maybe TRBD2 (5 bases). This CDR3 comprises 14 residues. With 0 bases removed from V and 2 bases from J, the gap between germline ends came to 9 bases. Per the germline V gene, CDR1 is SGHKS and CDR2 is YYEKEE (reference sequence). The CDR3 nucleotides are TGTGCCAGCAGCTTGGAAGCGGATCCCTACGAGCAGTACTTC. Protein product: CASSLEADPYEQYF. The entire variable domain, with the rest obtained from reference TRBV5-5 and TRBJ2-7, is as follows: DAGVTQSPTHLIKTRGQQVTLRCSPISGHKSVSWYQQVLGQGPQFIFQYYEKEERGRGNFPDRFSARQFPNYSSELNVNALLLGDSALYLCASSLEADPYEQYFGPGTRLTVT.

The rearrangement uses TRBV20-1 and TRBJ1-5; D gene ambiguous. Germline values: CDR1 DFQATT, CDR2 SNEGSKA (reference sequence). Trimming took 3 bases from V and 1 from J, leaving 7 bases between them. CDR3 length equals 13 residues. CDR3 loop: CSASGGSNQPQHF. DNA of the CDR3: TGCAGTGCTAGTGGCGGCAGCAATCAGCCCCAGCATTTT.

The V and J genes are TRBV6-4 and TRBJ1-5; D remains unclear. The germline CDR1 and CDR2 sequences are MRHNA and SNTAGT. The CDR3 is 13 amino acids. V was cut by 4 bases and J by 0 bases, with 4 bases left in between. The CDR3 here is CASSGDSNQPQHF. Here the CDR3 DNA reads TGTGCCAGCAGTGGAGATAGCAATCAGCCCCAGCATTTT.

The gene calls are TRBV19 and TRBJ1-2; a possible D gene is TRBD1 (5 bases). This CDR3 contains 14 residues. Germline CDR1 LNHDA, CDR2 SQIVND (reference sequence). V dropped 1 base and J dropped 5 bases, with 11 bases sitting between them. The CDR3 loop reads CASSIGRAHYGYTF. As DNA, the CDR3 is TGTGCCAGTAGTATAGGCAGGGCCCATTATGGCTACACCTTC.

The V gene is TRBV6-5, the J gene TRBJ2-3, with TRBD2 identical over 10 bases. The CDR3 spans 15 residues. After removal of 4 bases from V and 1 base from J, the junction contained 2 bases not matched to a gene. Germline lookup yields CDR1 MNHEY and CDR2 SVGAGI. Written as DNA, the CDR3 is TGTGCCAGCAGTTCGCTAGCGGGGGGCACAGATACGCAGTATTTT. Its protein is CASSSLAGGTDTQYF.

CDR3 amino acids: CASSQTLADYYNEQFF. The CDR3 bases are TGTGCCAGCAGCCAGACACTAGCGGACTACTACAATGAGCAGTTCTTC. This rearrangement joins TRBV3-1 (or the pseudogene TRBV3-2) to TRBJ2-1; 8 bases fit TRBD2. This CDR3 region has 16 residues. V dropped 3 bases and J dropped 3; count of bases not matched to a gene: 7. Germline V gene sequence: CDR1 LGHDT, CDR2 YNNKEL (reference sequence).

This clone has only one observation. CDR3 in amino acids: CASSLGVQEYEQYF. In nucleotides, the CDR3 is TGTGCCAGCAGCTTAGGTGTGCAAGAGTACGAGCAGTACTTC. The V and J genes are TRBV13 and TRBJ2-7, with D unresolved. The CDR3 is made up of 14 amino acids. The germline gives CDR1 PRHDT, CDR2 FYEKMQ (reference sequence). Trimming shortened V by 0 bases and J by 4 bases, and 10 bases separated the two germline ends.

This clone appeared a single time. The rearrangement uses TRBV28 and TRBJ1-5; D call uncertain. V shed 5 bases and J shed 3 bases, with 14 bases lying between them. Germline V gives CDR1 MDHEN, CDR2 SYDVKM. The CDR3 covers 15 residues. The chain's CDR3 is CASSRLGGSNQPQHF. CDR3 nucleotide sequence: TGTGCCAGCAGTCGCCTAGGAGGTTCCAATCAGCCCCAGCATTTT.

V usage is TRBV15 and J usage is TRBJ1-1; 7 bases agree with TRBD1. The germline CDR1 and CDR2 sequences are LNHNV and YYDKDF (reference sequence). J gave up 5 bases and V 2 bases, and 11 bases lay outside the gene matches. This CDR3 contains 16 residues. The CDR3 nucleotides read TGTGCCACCAGCAGAATGGGGGAAACAGGGGAAACTGAAGCTTTCTTT. This gives the protein CATSRMGETGETEAFF.

The rearrangement uses TRBV5-1 and TRBJ1-1, with TRBD1 as a possible D gene (6 bases). Trimming took off 5 bases at V and 1 base at J, with 9 bases between the two ends. The germline V gene has CDR1 SGHRS and CDR2 YFSETQ. CDR3 length equals 13 residues. In nucleotides, the CDR3 is TGCGCCAGCAGGGACAGCCAGAACACTGAAGCTTTCTTT. As protein: CASRDSQNTEAFF. The full variable domain, rest sourced from reference TRBV5-1 and TRBJ1-1, is KAGVTQTPRYLIKTRGQQVTLSCSPISGHRSVSWYQQTPGQGLQFLFEYFSETQRNKGNFPGRFSGRQFSNSRSEMNVSTLELGDSALYLCASRDSQNTEAFFGQGTRLTVV.

The V gene is TRBV9, the J gene TRBJ2-1; D call uncertain. The CDR3 is 13 residues long. V lost 1 base and J lost 6, with 8 bases in between. CDR1 and CDR2 from the germline V gene are SGDLS and YYNGEE. This chain's CDR3 is CASSVSAGNEQFF. Written as DNA, the CDR3 is TGTGCCAGCAGCGTATCCGCCGGCAATGAGCAGTTCTTC.

The chain links TRBV14 to TRBJ2-2, with a weak D call TRBD2 (6 bases). Trimming stripped 5 bases from V and 5 bases from J, with 15 bases between. Germline loops: CDR1 SGHDN, CDR2 FVKESK. The CDR3 is 15 residues long. Here the CDR3 DNA reads TGTGCCAGCAGCGATCTCGGGAGTAGGACCGGGGAGCTGTTTTTT. Protein product: CASSDLGSRTGELFF.

This sequence joins TRBV2 and TRBJ2-3, with TRBD2 as a possible D gene (6 bases). CDR3 length: 15 residues. Germline V gene data show CDR1 as SNHLY and CDR2 as FYNNEI. Trimming stripped 5 bases from V and 1 base from J, with 13 bases between. CDR3 amino acids: CASSPGDYRTDTQYF. CDR3 sequence (DNA): TGTGCCAGCAGTCCGGGGGATTATCGCACAGATACGCAGTATTTT.

The rearrangement links TRBV6-2 or TRBV6-3 to TRBJ2-7; 7 bases fit TRBD2. The germline CDR1 and CDR2 sequences are MNHEY and SVGEGT. Germline trimming cut 0 bases from V and 4 bases from J; bases unmatched to any gene: 6. The CDR3 extends over 15 amino acids. CDR3 loop: CASSYSRLALYEQYF. CDR3 DNA sequence: TGTGCCAGCAGTTACTCGAGACTAGCTCTATACGAGCAGTACTTC.

The chain couples TRBV28 to TRBJ2-7; 8 positions match TRBD1. Germline CDR1 is MDHEN and CDR2 is SYDVKM. After removal of 5 bases from V and 0 bases from J, the junction contained 9 bases not matched to a gene. The CDR3 is 16 amino acids. The CDR3 region is CASSRGQGQSSYEQYF. CDR3 nucleotide sequence: TGTGCCAGCAGTCGAGGACAGGGCCAATCCTCCTACGAGCAGTACTTC.

The chain employs TRBV4-3 and TRBJ2-7; 9 bases line up with TRBD2. V shed 4 bases, J shed 3 bases, and the junction held 7 bases outside the gene matches. Germline lookup yields CDR1 LGHNA and CDR2 YSLEER. This CDR3 has 15 residues. The DNA for the CDR3 is TGCGCCAGCAGCCTACAATTAGCGGGAGACTACGAGCAGTACTTC. Encoded protein: CASSLQLAGDYEQYF.

As concerns this clone: One end of the junction is discordant with germline, which a read error may explain. The chain joins TRBV7-9 to TRBJ2-4, with TRBD2 matching 11 bases. Germline CDR1 is SEHNR and CDR2 is FQNEAQ (reference sequence). This CDR3 region has 12 residues. The DNA of the CDR3 is TGTGCCAGCAGCTTAGGAGTACTAGCGGGAGCCTTC. Amino acid sequence: CASSLGVLAGAF.

The chain joins TRBV27 to TRBJ1-5; TRBD1 matches at 7 bases. V dropped 3 bases and J dropped 8; count of bases not matched to a gene: 7. Germline V gives CDR1 MNHEY, CDR2 SMNVEV (reference sequence). This CDR3 spans 14 amino acids. The CDR3 loop is CASSLRGGMEPQHF. In nucleotides, the CDR3 is TGTGCCAGCAGTTTGAGAGGGGGCATGGAGCCCCAGCATTTT.

The V call is TRBV6-2 or TRBV6-3, the J call TRBJ1-5; the D gene is possibly TRBD1 (6 bases). V shed 2 bases and J shed 4 bases, with 15 bases lying between them. The CDR3 loop spans 16 amino acids. Per germline, CDR1 MNHEY and CDR2 SVGEGT. DNA of the CDR3: TGTGCCAGCAGTTACAACCCGTCGGACAGAAATCAGCCCCAGCATTTT. Protein: CASSYNPSDRNQPQHF.